This passage covers 31 T cell receptor beta chains from one sample sequenced in a study of blood T cell repertoires in COVID-19. Method: immunoSEQ multiplex PCR; TCRdb's copy keeps in-frame clones and lacks some. The sample contains about 250,000 clones, approximately 85% of which appear only once. The sequencing input was peripheral blood. The source of these receptors is a man aged 50-60 years with COVID-19, enrolled during active disease.

V gene TRBV3-1 (or the pseudogene TRBV3-2) combines with J gene TRBJ1-2; no clear D gene. The V end was cut by 2 bases, the J end by 2 bases, with 6 bases between. This CDR3 contains 13 residues. The germline gives CDR1 LGHDT, CDR2 YNNKEL (reference sequence). The CDR3 nucleotides read TGTGCCAGCAGCCAATCGGGGAACTATGGCTACACCTTC. This translates into CASSQSGNYGYTF.

The V gene is TRBV27, the J gene TRBJ1-6; no definite D call. This CDR3 is built from 16 residues. Trimming took 3 bases from V and 4 from J, leaving 13 bases between them. Germline V lookup: CDR1 MNHEY, CDR2 SMNVEV (reference sequence). This CDR3 reads CASSLWEERYNSPLHF. The CDR3 region has the DNA TGTGCCAGCAGTTTGTGGGAGGAACGGTATAATTCACCCCTCCACTTT.

The gene calls are TRBV19 and TRBJ1-4; no clear D. Deletions cut 3 bases from V and 10 bases from J, with 6 bases between. Germline values: CDR1 LNHDA, CDR2 SQIVND (reference sequence). CDR3 length: 11 amino acids. The CDR3 reads CASSIGVKLFF. The DNA of the CDR3 is TGTGCCAGTAGTATCGGGGTAAAACTGTTTTTT.

In DNA, the CDR3 is TGTGCCAGCAGTTACTCAAGGCGGGAGCCCCAGCATTTT. Translation gives CASSYSRREPQHF. The chain couples TRBV6-5 to TRBJ1-5; D gene unclear. Trimming cost V 0 bases and J 8 bases, with 8 bases left between them. The CDR3 runs to 13 residues. The V gene's germline CDR1 is MNHEY and CDR2 SVGAGI.

This sequence joins TRBV4-1 and TRBJ2-4; no reliable D call. Germline V gene sequence: CDR1 MGHRA, CDR2 YSYEKL. This CDR3 region has 13 residues. V was shortened by 0 bases and J by 9 bases, with 9 bases between the two germline ends. This CDR3 is CASSQDLLGIQYF. In nucleotides, the CDR3 is TGCGCCAGCAGCCAAGATCTCCTCGGCATTCAGTACTTC.

This clone was observed at least ten times. This sequence joins TRBV19 and TRBJ2-2; tentative D call: TRBD1 (5 bases). Trimming left V 4 bases short and J 2 bases short, with 8 bases between. The germline CDR1 and CDR2 sequences are LNHDA and SQIVND (reference sequence). The CDR3 sequence is 14 residues long. CDR3 coding DNA: TGTGCCAGTAGTACGGACACTAACACCGGGGAGCTGTTTTTT. It codes for CASSTDTNTGELFF.

The chain combines TRBV28 with TRBJ1-2; D uncertain. This CDR3 is 13 amino acids long. Germline assignment: CDR1 MDHEN and CDR2 SYDVKM. Trimming pared 6 bases from V and 1 base from J, leaving 9 bases between. CDR3 DNA: TGTGCCAGCAGGCAGAGGATTAACTATGGCTACACCTTC. This sequence encodes CASRQRINYGYTF.

This clone was counted a few times. The chain combines TRBV24-1 with TRBJ1-5; 7 bases fit TRBD1. There are 18 residues in the CDR3. CDR1 is KGHDR, CDR2 SFDVKD, per germline. V trimming: 5 bases; J trimming: 0 bases; junction bases outside the gene matches: 12. CDR3 sequence (DNA): TGTGCCACCAGTGGGGGGACCGGGACAGATTATAGCAATCAGCCCCAGCATTTT. It translates to CATSGGTGTDYSNQPQHF.

The V call is TRBV10-3, the J call TRBJ2-7; a weak D match, TRBD2 (5 bases). Germline V CDR1 and CDR2: ENHRY, SYGVKD. There are 15 residues in the CDR3. The V end lost 10 bases, the J end lost 2 bases, and 21 bases lay between the germline ends. The CDR3 DNA reads TGTGCCACCACCGGTTCGGGCGGACTTACCTACGAGCAGTACTTC. It encodes CATTGSGGLTYEQYF.

The J gene is TRBJ2-1, the V gene TRBV10-3; 9 nucleotides agree with TRBD1. There are 18 residues in the CDR3. V was clipped by 0 bases and J by 0 bases; unmatched bases: 6. Germline assignment: CDR1 ENHRY and CDR2 SYGVKD. CDR3 sequence reads: CAISESGATGGSYNEQFF. The CDR3 DNA follows: TGTGCCATCAGTGAGTCCGGGGCGACAGGGGGCTCCTACAATGAGCAGTTCTTC.

This sequence joins TRBV29-1 and TRBJ1-3; a possible D gene is TRBD1 (6 bases). The germline gives CDR1 SQVTM, CDR2 ANQGSEA. V lost 7 bases to trimming and J lost 0 bases, with 19 bases between them. The CDR3 is 16 amino acids. For the CDR3, the DNA is TGCAGCGCCGAAGACTTTAGGACAGCCTCTGGAAACACCATATATTTT. It encodes CSAEDFRTASGNTIYF.

V usage is TRBV7-3 and J usage is TRBJ2-3; 7 nucleotides align to TRBD1. V was clipped by 8 bases and J by 6 bases; unmatched bases: 11. Looked up from germline, CDR1 is SGHTA and CDR2 is FQGTGA. This CDR3 has 14 amino acids. The CDR3 bases are TGTGCCAGCTCTAAGGGGGCCAGCCGCGATACGCAGTATTTT. Translation gives CASSKGASRDTQYF.

The count of this clone is one. V and J are TRBV28 and TRBJ1-2, with D possibly being TRBD1 (5 bases). Germline CDR1 MDHEN, CDR2 SYDVKM. The CDR3 contains 14 residues. V lost 4 bases to trimming and J lost 4 bases, with 13 bases between them. The CDR3 coding sequence is TGTGCCAGCAGTTCCTGGCAGGGACTCTATGGCTACACCTTC. The encoded protein is CASSSWQGLYGYTF.

The sample holds one count of this clone. The chain links TRBV5-4 to TRBJ2-5, with 8 bases lining up with TRBD2. Germline CDR1 SGHNT, CDR2 YYREEE (reference sequence). This CDR3 comprises 14 residues. After removal of 0 bases from V and 4 bases from J, the junction contained 2 bases not matched to a gene. In DNA form, the CDR3 reads TGTGCCAGCAGCTTGGGCGGGGGGCGAGAGACCCAGTACTTC. It translates to CASSLGGGRETQYF.

The gene calls are TRBV12-3 or TRBV12-4 and TRBJ1-5, with D possibly being TRBD1 (5 bases). The CDR3 extends over 13 amino acids. V was shortened by 2 bases and J by 9 bases, with 11 bases between the two germline ends. CDR3 bases: TGTGCCAGCAGTTTAAATGGGGGGGGGCCCCAGCATTTT. Protein product: CASSLNGGGPQHF.

V usage is TRBV28 and J usage is TRBJ1-2; D might be TRBD1 (5 bases). The CDR3 extends over 14 amino acids. The V gene lost 3 bases and the J gene lost 0 bases, with 8 bases spanning the gap. The germline CDR1 and CDR2 sequences are MDHEN and SYDVKM. The CDR3 loop reads CASSLIQANYGYTF. CDR3 DNA: TGTGCCAGCAGTTTGATACAGGCTAACTATGGCTACACCTTC.

The chain uses TRBV2 and TRBJ2-3, with a weak D call TRBD1 (7 bases). Germline V gene sequence: CDR1 SNHLY, CDR2 FYNNEI. This CDR3 is 14 amino acids long. V gave up 4 bases and J gave up 2 bases, with 10 bases separating them. As DNA, the CDR3 is TGTGCCAGCAGTGGGAGGGGGCCCACAGATACGCAGTATTTT. Translated, it gives CASSGRGPTDTQYF.

The chain joins TRBV6-5 to TRBJ2-1; D call uncertain. With 5 bases removed from V and 0 bases from J, the gap between germline ends came to 11 bases. This CDR3 is built from 15 residues. Germline CDR1 MNHEY, CDR2 SVGAGI. CDR3: CASSPHWSSYNEQFF. The CDR3 DNA reads as TGTGCCAGCAGTCCCCACTGGAGCTCCTACAATGAGCAGTTCTTC.

V gene TRBV9 combines with J gene TRBJ1-4; D is unresolved. Trimming removed 0 bases at V and 4 bases at J, with 7 bases between. Germline lookup yields CDR1 SGDLS and CDR2 YYNGEE. The CDR3 consists of 14 residues. The CDR3 sequence is CASSVGGFNEKLFF. DNA for the CDR3: TGTGCCAGCAGCGTAGGCGGTTTTAATGAAAAACTGTTTTTT.

The chain is built from TRBV2 and TRBJ2-7; TRBD2 matches 14 bases. Germline V gene data show CDR1 as SNHLY and CDR2 as FYNNEI. With 7 bases clipped from V and 2 bases from J, the junction kept 1 base outside the gene matches. There are 14 residues in the CDR3. The CDR3 DNA follows: TGTGCCAGCAAGACTAGCGGGGGGGCCTACGAGCAGTACTTC. This sequence encodes CASKTSGGAYEQYF.

CDR3 region: CASSPKINRVGVTEAFF. Written as DNA, the CDR3 is TGTGCCAGCAGCCCCAAAATCAACAGGGTTGGGGTCACTGAAGCTTTCTTT. The chain uses TRBV5-4 and TRBJ1-1; D might be TRBD1 (6 bases). The CDR3 is made up of 17 amino acids. Germline CDR1 and CDR2: SGHNT and YYREEE (reference sequence). V was pared by 4 bases and J by 4 bases, with 23 bases between.

The rearrangement joins TRBV27 to TRBJ2-2; D gene ambiguous. The V end was cut by 5 bases, the J end by 4 bases, with 8 bases between. CDR3 length equals 13 residues. Germline assignment: CDR1 MNHEY and CDR2 SMNVEV (reference sequence). The CDR3 coding sequence is TGTGCCAGCAGTCTCATCGGCACCGGGGAGCTGTTTTTT. This translates into CASSLIGTGELFF.

The chain links TRBV18 to TRBJ1-2; TRBD1 aligns across 7 bases. This CDR3 region has 15 residues. CDR1 KGHSH and CDR2 LQKENI come from the germline V gene. V shed 4 bases and J 5 bases; nucleotides not matched to a gene: 10. In DNA, the CDR3 is TGTGCCAGCTCACAAAATCCCGGGACAGTGTATGGCTACACCTTC. Residues: CASSQNPGTVYGYTF.

The count of this clone is one. The chain joins TRBV10-1 to TRBJ2-7, with 12 bases that match TRBD2. CDR1 is WNHNN and CDR2 is SYGVQD in the germline V gene (reference sequence). V was pared by 7 bases and J by 3 bases, with 1 base of the junction left unmatched. The CDR3 is 13 amino acids. In DNA, the CDR3 is TGCGCCAGCAAACTAGCGGGGGGCTACGAGCAGTACTTC. Its protein product is CASKLAGGYEQYF.

The V gene is TRBV30, the J gene TRBJ2-1, with TRBD2 matching over 8 bases. The CDR3 consists of 15 residues. J gave up 0 bases and V 4 bases, and 5 bases lay outside the gene matches. Germline V gives CDR1 GTSNPN, CDR2 SVGIG (reference sequence). The CDR3 protein is CAWNQRGSSYNEQFF. CDR3 bases: TGTGCCTGGAACCAGCGGGGGAGCTCCTACAATGAGCAGTTCTTC.

V is TRBV19 and J is TRBJ1-5; D gene uncertain. There are 14 residues in the CDR3. Germline assignment: CDR1 LNHDA and CDR2 SQIVND (reference sequence). Trimming took 1 base from V and 0 from J, leaving 4 bases between them. For the CDR3, the DNA is TGTGCCAGTAGTATAGCCAATAGCAATCAGCCCCAGCATTTT. It specifies CASSIANSNQPQHF.

The rearrangement uses TRBV5-1 and TRBJ2-7; 9 nucleotides match TRBD2. The trim removed 4 bases at V and 2 bases at J, leaving 10 bases unmatched. Germline V gene lookup returns CDR1 SGHRS and CDR2 YFSETQ. The CDR3 sequence is 16 residues long. The DNA of the CDR3 is TGCGCCAGCAGCATAAAAGGGACTAGCTACCCCTACGAGCAGTACTTC. Translated: CASSIKGTSYPYEQYF.

The chain joins TRBV6-2 or TRBV6-3 to TRBJ1-2; D not certain. V was shortened by 6 bases and J by 2 bases, with 16 bases between the two germline ends. Germline assignment: CDR1 MNHEY and CDR2 SVGEGT. The CDR3 sequence is 15 residues long. CDR3 nucleotides: TGTGCCAGCAGCCAAGGAGGACGAGGGAACTATGGCTACACCTTC. This gives the protein CASSQGGRGNYGYTF.

To note about this clone: The sample holds other DNA sequences that translate to the same CDR3. The rearrangement joins TRBV9 to TRBJ1-6; D gene ambiguous. The germline V and J ends were trimmed by 0 bases and 0 bases, with 7 bases remaining between them. The CDR3 runs to 16 residues. CDR1 is SGDLS and CDR2 is YYNGEE in the germline V gene. CDR3 DNA: TGTGCCAGCAGCGTAGGCGGGAGCTCCTATAATTCACCCCTCCACTTT. Encoded protein: CASSVGGSSYNSPLHF.

This chain joins TRBV19 and TRBJ2-7; 8 bases align to TRBD1. Per the germline V gene, CDR1 is LNHDA and CDR2 is SQIVND (reference sequence). The CDR3 extends over 11 amino acids. CDR3 amino acids: CASQGAYEQYF. CDR3 coding DNA: TGTGCTAGCCAGGGGGCTTACGAGCAGTACTTC.

V and J are TRBV7-9 and TRBJ2-3; possible D gene TRBD2, 6 bases. V lost 4 bases and J lost 0, with 17 bases in between. The germline V gene encodes CDR1 SEHNR and CDR2 FQNEAQ (reference sequence). The CDR3 sequence is 17 residues long. CDR3: CASSSASPGLSTDTQYF. Here the CDR3 DNA reads TGTGCCAGCAGCTCGGCTTCCCCGGGACTCAGCACAGATACGCAGTATTTT.